Sequencing of this T cell receptor beta chain was carried out in a study of blood T cell repertoires in COVID-19. Study summary: Specimens from acute and convalescent COVID-19 originated in the United States, Italy and Spain. Sample material is recorded as cDNA or gDNA derived from T cells, B-cell-depleted T cells, or PBMCs.

This CDR3 has 15 amino acids. The germline V gene has CDR1 KGHSH and CDR2 LQKENI. Trimming removed 3 bases at V and 4 bases at J, with 13 bases between. Original methodology: Amplification with reference gene primers provided the estimates of nucleated cell counts. TCRdb keeps only in-frame clones here, not all; method: immunoSEQ multiplex PCR. V and J calls and clone size are copied from that table; D and trimming were computed from the DNA. The sample carries tens of thousands of clones, about 81% recorded once. This clone was seen more than once but under ten times. The chain is built from TRBV18 and TRBJ1-3, with D maybe TRBD1 (6 bases). The receptor comes from a human donor in a cohort sampled during active COVID-19. Sample: peripheral blood. CDR3 loop: CASSPNRVGGNTIYF. The CDR3 nucleotides are TGTGCCAGCTCACCCAACAGGGTTGGCGGAAACACCATATATTTT. Looking up the rest from reference TRBV18 and TRBJ1-3 gives the full variable domain: NAGVMQNPRHLVRRRGQEARLRCSPMKGHSHVYWYRQLPEEGLKFMVYLQKENIIDESGMPKERFSAEFPKEGPSILRIQQVVRGDSAAYFCASSPNRVGGNTIYFGEGSWLTVV.